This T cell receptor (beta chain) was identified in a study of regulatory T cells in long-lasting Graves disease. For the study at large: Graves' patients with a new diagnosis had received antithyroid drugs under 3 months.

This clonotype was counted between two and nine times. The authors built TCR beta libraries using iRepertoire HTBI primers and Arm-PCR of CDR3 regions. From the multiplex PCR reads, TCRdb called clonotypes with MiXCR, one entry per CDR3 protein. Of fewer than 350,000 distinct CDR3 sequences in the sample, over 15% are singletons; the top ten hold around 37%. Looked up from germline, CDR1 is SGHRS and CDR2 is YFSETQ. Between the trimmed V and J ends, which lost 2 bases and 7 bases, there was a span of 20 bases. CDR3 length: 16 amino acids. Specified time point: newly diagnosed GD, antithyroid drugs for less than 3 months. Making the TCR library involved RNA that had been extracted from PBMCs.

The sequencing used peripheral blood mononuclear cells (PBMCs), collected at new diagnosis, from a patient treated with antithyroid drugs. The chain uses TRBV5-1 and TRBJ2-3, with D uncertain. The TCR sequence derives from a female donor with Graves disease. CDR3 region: CASSFGRSPPLNTQYF. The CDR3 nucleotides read TGCGCCAGCAGCTTCGGACGTTCTCCTCCCCTTAATACGCAGTATTTT.